This T cell receptor (beta chain) was observed in a study of blood T cell repertoires in COVID-19. Study-wide background: PBMCs, B-cell-depleted T cells, or T cells provided the cDNA or gDNA that made up the material.

Only in-frame clones appear in the TCRdb table, and some are missing; sequencing was by immunoSEQ multiplex PCR. The sample records a few hundred thousand clones, about nine tenths being singletons. CDR1 is SGDLS and CDR2 is YYNGEE in the germline V gene. Trimming at V came to 3 bases and at J to 4 bases, leaving 7 bases not matched to a gene. The CDR3 length is 15 residues. The source material was peripheral blood. The source of this sequence is a woman in her sixties with COVID-19, enrolled during active disease. V usage is TRBV9 and J usage is TRBJ1-2; 9 bases fit TRBD1. CDR3 bases: TGTGCCAGCAGCGAACAGGGGGCTTTGGGCTATGGCTACACCTTC. Its protein product is CASSEQGALGYGYTF.